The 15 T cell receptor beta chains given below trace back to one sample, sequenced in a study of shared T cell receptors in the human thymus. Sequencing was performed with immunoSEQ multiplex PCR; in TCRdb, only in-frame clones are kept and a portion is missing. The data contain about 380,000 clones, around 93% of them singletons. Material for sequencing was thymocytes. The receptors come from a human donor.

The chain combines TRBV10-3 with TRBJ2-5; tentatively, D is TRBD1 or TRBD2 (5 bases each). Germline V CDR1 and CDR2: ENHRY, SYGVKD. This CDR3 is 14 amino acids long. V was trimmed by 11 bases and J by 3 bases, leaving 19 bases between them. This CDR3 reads CAVGTVPSKETQYF. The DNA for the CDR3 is TGTGCCGTAGGGACGGTTCCATCGAAAGAGACCCAGTACTTC.

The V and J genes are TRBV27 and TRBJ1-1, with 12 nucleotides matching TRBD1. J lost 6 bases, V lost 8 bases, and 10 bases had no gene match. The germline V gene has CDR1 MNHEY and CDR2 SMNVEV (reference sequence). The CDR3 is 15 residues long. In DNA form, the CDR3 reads TGTGCCAGCGGTGCCGGGACAGGGGGCTCTGCTGAAGCTTTCTTT. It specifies CASGAGTGGSAEAFF.

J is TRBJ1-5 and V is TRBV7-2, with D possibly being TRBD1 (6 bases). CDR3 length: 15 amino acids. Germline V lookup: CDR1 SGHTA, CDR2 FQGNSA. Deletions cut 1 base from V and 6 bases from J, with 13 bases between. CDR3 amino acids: CASSLVGGVGQPQHF. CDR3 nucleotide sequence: TGTGCCAGCAGCTTAGTAGGGGGGGTTGGTCAGCCCCAGCATTTT.

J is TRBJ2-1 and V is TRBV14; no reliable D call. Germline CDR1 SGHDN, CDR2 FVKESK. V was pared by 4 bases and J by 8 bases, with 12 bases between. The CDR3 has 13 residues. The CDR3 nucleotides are TGTGCCAGCAGCCCCTCCCCCCCTGATGAGCAGTTCTTC. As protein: CASSPSPPDEQFF.

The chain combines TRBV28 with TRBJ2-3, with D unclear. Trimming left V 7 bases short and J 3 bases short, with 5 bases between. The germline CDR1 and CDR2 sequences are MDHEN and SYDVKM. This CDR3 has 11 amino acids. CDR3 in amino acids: CASTPTDTQYF. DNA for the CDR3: TGTGCCAGCACGCCTACAGATACGCAGTATTTT. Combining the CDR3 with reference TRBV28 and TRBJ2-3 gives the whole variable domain DVKVTQSSRYLVKRTGEKVFLECVQDMDHENMFWYRQDPGLGLRLIYFSYDVKMKEKGDIPEGYSVSREKKERFSLILESASTNQTSMYLCASTPTDTQYFGPGTRLTVL.

DNA of the CDR3: TGCAGTGCGCGGGTCTTCAACGAGCAGTACTTC. This codes for CSARVFNEQYF. The chain is built from TRBV20-1 and TRBJ2-7, with D possibly TRBD2 on 5 matching bases. V was clipped by 6 bases and J by 5 bases, with 11 bases between them. The germline V gene has CDR1 DFQATT and CDR2 SNEGSKA (reference sequence). This CDR3 spans 11 amino acids.

The CDR3 here is CASSLDPEETQYF. DNA for the CDR3: TGTGCCAGCAGCTTGGATCCGGAAGAGACCCAGTACTTC. V usage is TRBV5-6 and J usage is TRBJ2-5; the D is unclear. Germline CDR1 reads SGHDT; CDR2 reads YYEEEE. V was shortened by 0 bases and J by 3 bases, with 6 bases between the two germline ends. The CDR3 sequence is 13 residues long. The complete variable domain, with remaining parts taken from reference TRBV5-6 and TRBJ2-5, reads DAGVTQSPTHLIKTRGQQVTLRCSPKSGHDTVSWYQQALGQGPQFIFQYYEEEERQRGNFPDRFSGHQFPNYSSELNVNALLLGDSALYLCASSLDPEETQYFGPGTRLLVL.

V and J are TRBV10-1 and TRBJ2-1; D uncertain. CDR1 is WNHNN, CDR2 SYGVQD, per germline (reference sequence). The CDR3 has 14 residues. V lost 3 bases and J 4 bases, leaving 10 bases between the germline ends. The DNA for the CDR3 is TGCGCCAGCAGTGACTACTCCGCTTACAATGAGCAGTTCTTC. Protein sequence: CASSDYSAYNEQFF.

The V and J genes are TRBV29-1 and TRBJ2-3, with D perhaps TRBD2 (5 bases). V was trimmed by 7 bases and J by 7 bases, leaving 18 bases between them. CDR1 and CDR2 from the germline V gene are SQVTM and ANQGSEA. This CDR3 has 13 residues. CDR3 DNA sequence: TGCAGCGCCATCCCGACTGGGAGACATACGCAGTATTTT. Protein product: CSAIPTGRHTQYF.

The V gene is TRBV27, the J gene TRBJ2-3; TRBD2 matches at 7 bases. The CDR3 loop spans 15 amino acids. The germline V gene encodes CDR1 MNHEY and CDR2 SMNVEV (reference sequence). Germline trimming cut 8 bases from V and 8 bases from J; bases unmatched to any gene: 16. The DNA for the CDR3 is TGTGCCAGCCTGGCGATTCGCCAGACGGGGGGTACGCAGTATTTT. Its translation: CASLAIRQTGGTQYF.

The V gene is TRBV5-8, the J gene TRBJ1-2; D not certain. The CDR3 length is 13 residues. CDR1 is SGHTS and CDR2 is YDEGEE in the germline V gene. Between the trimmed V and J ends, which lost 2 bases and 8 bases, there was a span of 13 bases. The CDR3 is CASSFDRGEGYTF. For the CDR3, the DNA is TGTGCCAGCAGCTTCGACCGCGGGGAAGGCTACACCTTC.

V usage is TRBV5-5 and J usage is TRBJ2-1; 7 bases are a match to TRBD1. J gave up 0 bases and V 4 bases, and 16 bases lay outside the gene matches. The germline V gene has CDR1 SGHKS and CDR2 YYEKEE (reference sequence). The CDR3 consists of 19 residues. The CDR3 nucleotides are TGTGCCAGCAGCCAAAGGGGGCAGATGGGTCATAGCTCCTACAATGAGCAGTTCTTC. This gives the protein CASSQRGQMGHSSYNEQFF.

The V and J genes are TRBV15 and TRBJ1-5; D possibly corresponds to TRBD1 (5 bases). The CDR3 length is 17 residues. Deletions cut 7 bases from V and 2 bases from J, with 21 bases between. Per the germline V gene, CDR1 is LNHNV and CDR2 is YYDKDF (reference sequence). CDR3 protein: CATKPLPRVGGNQPQHF. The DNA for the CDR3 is TGTGCCACCAAACCACTCCCCAGGGTAGGGGGCAATCAGCCCCAGCATTTT.

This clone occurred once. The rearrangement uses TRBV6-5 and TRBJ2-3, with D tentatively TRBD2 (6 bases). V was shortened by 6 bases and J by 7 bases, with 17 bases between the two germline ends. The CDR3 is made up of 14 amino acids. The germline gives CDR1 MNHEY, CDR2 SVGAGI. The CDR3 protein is CASRAGTPWNTQYF. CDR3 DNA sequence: TGTGCCAGCAGGGCGGGGACCCCCTGGAATACGCAGTATTTT.

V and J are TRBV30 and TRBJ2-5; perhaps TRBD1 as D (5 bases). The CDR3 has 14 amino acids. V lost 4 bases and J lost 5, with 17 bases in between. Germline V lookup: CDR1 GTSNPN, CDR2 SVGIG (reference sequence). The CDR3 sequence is CAWTPPREVETQYF. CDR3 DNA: TGTGCCTGGACCCCCCCCAGGGAAGTGGAGACCCAGTACTTC.